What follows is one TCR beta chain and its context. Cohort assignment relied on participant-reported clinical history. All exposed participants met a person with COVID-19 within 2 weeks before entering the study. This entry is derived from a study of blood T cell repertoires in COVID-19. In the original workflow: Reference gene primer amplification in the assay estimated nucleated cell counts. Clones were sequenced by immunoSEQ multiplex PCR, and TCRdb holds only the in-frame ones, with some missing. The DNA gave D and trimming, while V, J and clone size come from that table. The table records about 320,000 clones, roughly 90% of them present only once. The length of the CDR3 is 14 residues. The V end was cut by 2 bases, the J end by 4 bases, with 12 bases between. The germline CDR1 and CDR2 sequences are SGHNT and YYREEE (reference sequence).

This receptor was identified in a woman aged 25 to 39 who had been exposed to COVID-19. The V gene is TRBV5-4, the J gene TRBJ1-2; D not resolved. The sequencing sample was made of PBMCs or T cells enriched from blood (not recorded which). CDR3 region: CASSFGQTIYGYTF. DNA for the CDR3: TGTGCCAGCAGCTTTGGGCAGACCATCTATGGCTACACCTTC.